This is a list of T cell receptor beta chains from one sample in a study of blood T cell repertoires in COVID-19. Sequencing was performed with immunoSEQ multiplex PCR; in TCRdb, only in-frame clones are kept and a portion is missing. Here the sample spans tens of thousands of clones, roughly 90% being singletons. Sequencing used peripheral blood. The source of these receptors is a human donor in a cohort sampled during active COVID-19. CDR3s include the opening cysteine and the closing phenylalanine or tryptophan. The order of the fields is clone size, D gene, J gene, V gene, CDR3 protein, CDR3 DNA. D genes are given only for firm matches. Size is stated for part of the rows, as once, few or many counts, or as a class when the clone is expanded.

>-|TRBD1|TRBJ2-7|TRBV6-5
CASSYSLDRGYEQYF
TGTGCCAGCAGTTACTCATTGGACAGGGGATACGAGCAGTACTTC
>-|-|TRBJ2-3|TRBV6-5
CASSYQRLAVDTQYF
TGTGCCAGCAGTTACCAGAGGCTAGCCGTAGATACGCAGTATTTT
>-|TRBD2|TRBJ2-2|TRBV5-8
CASSNRGGAGTGELFF
TGTGCCAGCAGCAATCGGGGGGGCGCGGGCACCGGGGAGCTGTTTTTT
>-|-|TRBJ2-1|TRBV28
CASSLTGEPYNEQFF
TGTGCCAGCAGTTTGACGGGAGAGCCCTACAATGAGCAGTTCTTC
>medium-sized|-|TRBJ1-5|TRBV7-9
CASSPRAGLEPQHF
TGTGCCAGCAGCCCCCGCGCGGGGTTGGAGCCCCAGCATTTT
>-|-|TRBJ2-7|TRBV7-2
CASSLAEDCYEQYF
TGTGCCAGCAGCTTGGCAGAGGATTGCTACGAGCAGTACTTC
>-|TRBD2|TRBJ2-6|TRBV9
CASSVARDYSGANVLTF
TGTGCCAGCAGCGTTGCTCGGGACTACTCTGGGGCCAACGTCCTGACTTTC
>-|-|TRBJ2-3|TRBV30
CAWTRAPKSTDTQYF
TGTGCCTGGACCCGAGCCCCCAAAAGCACAGATACGCAGTATTTT
>-|-|TRBJ1-1|TRBV19
CASSIGQNTEAFF
TGTGCCAGTAGTATCGGACAGAACACTGAAGCTTTCTTT
>-|TRBD1|TRBJ2-3|TRBV27
CASSFGDRGTDTQYF
TGTGCCAGCAGTTTCGGGGACAGGGGCACAGATACGCAGTATTTT
>-|TRBD1|TRBJ2-7|TRBV6-5
CASSRRTGGDEQYF
TGTGCCAGCAGTCGTCGGACAGGGGGGGACGAGCAGTACTTC
>-|-|TRBJ2-3|TRBV25-1
CASSEDWNTQYF
TGTGCCAGCAGTGAAGACTGGAATACGCAGTATTTT
>-|-|TRBJ2-5|TRBV6-6
CASSYEYQETQYF
TGTGCCAGCAGTTACGAGTACCAAGAGACCCAGTACTTC
>-|-|TRBJ1-4|TRBV19
CASSMRTTNEKLFF
TGTGCCAGTAGTATGAGGACTACTAATGAAAAACTGTTTTTT
>-|-|TRBJ2-1|TRBV19
CARPPSCSSYNEQFF
TGTGCCAGGCCTCCCTCTTGTAGCTCCTACAATGAGCAGTTCTTC
>-|TRBD1|TRBJ2-1|TRBV29-1
CSVGDRGGYNEQFF
TGCAGCGTTGGAGACAGGGGCGGATACAATGAGCAGTTCTTC
>-|-|TRBJ2-7|TRBV2
CASSAVSSSYEQYF
TGTGCCAGCAGTGCCGTATCGAGCTCCTACGAGCAGTACTTC
>-|TRBD1|TRBJ2-7|TRBV12-3/TRBV12-4
CASSLNRGEQYF
TGTGCCAGCAGTTTAAACAGGGGCGAGCAGTACTTC
>-|TRBD1|TRBJ1-2|TRBV2
CASSEFRDSINYGYTF
TGTGCCAGCAGTGAATTTCGGGACAGCATTAACTATGGCTACACCTTC
>-|-|TRBJ2-3|TRBV7-9
CASSFHTSSDTQYF
TGTGCCAGCAGCTTTCACACTAGCTCTGATACGCAGTATTTT
>-|-|TRBJ1-5|TRBV2
CASSREGGNQPQHF
TGTGCCAGCAGTCGTGAGGGAGGCAATCAGCCCCAGCATTTT
>few|-|TRBJ1-5|TRBV29-1
CSAKDNFNQPQHF
TGCAGCGCAAAGGACAATTTCAATCAGCCCCAGCATTTT
>once|-|TRBJ1-2|TRBV5-1
CASSLDTFGRGASVAYGYTF
TGCGCCAGCAGCTTGGATACGTTCGGCAGGGGCGCATCCGTGGCCTATGGCTACACCTTC
>-|-|TRBJ2-3|TRBV27
CASSLAGRTDTQYF
TGTGCCAGCAGTTTAGCGGGACGCACAGATACGCAGTATTTT
>-|TRBD1|TRBJ2-1|TRBV5-1
CASSKKPPSGTAYNEQFF
TGCGCCAGCAGTAAAAAACCACCGAGTGGGACAGCCTACAATGAGCAGTTCTTC
>-|TRBD2|TRBJ2-1|TRBV27
CASSKLAGGGNEQFF
TGTGCCAGCAGTAAACTAGCGGGAGGGGGGAATGAGCAGTTCTTC
>-|-|TRBJ2-7|TRBV7-2
CASSSSGQPNYEQYF
TGTGCCAGCAGCTCGTCAGGACAGCCTAACTACGAGCAGTACTTC
>-|TRBD2|TRBJ2-2|TRBV9
CASSLTSANTGELFF
TGTGCCAGCAGCTTGACTAGCGCGAACACCGGGGAGCTGTTTTTT
>-|TRBD2|TRBJ2-1|TRBV7-6
CASSLSGTSGTNEQFF
TGTGCCAGCAGCTTATCTGGGACTAGCGGGACCAATGAGCAGTTCTTC
>-|TRBD1|TRBJ1-2|TRBV5-1
CASSPGQLGGYTF
TGCGCCAGCAGCCCGGGACAGTTGGGTGGCTACACCTTC
>few|-|TRBJ2-5|TRBV4-2
CASSQDQGGLETQYF
TGTGCCAGCAGCCAAGATCAAGGGGGATTGGAGACCCAGTACTTC
>-|-|TRBJ2-1|TRBV19
CASSIARELPYNEQFF
TGTGCCAGTAGTATAGCCCGGGAGTTACCCTACAATGAGCAGTTCTTC
>-|TRBD1|TRBJ1-2|TRBV5-1
CASRFQGGNYGYTF
TGCGCCAGCAGATTCCAGGGGGGAAACTATGGCTACACCTTC
>-|TRBD1|TRBJ2-7|TRBV28
CASSLGDRFSEQYF
TGTGCCAGCAGTTTAGGGGACAGGTTTTCCGAGCAGTACTTC
>-|TRBD1|TRBJ2-3|TRBV6-2/TRBV6-3
CASSQGQSTDTQYF
TGTGCCAGCAGCCAGGGACAGAGCACAGATACGCAGTATTTT
>-|-|TRBJ1-5|TRBV5-5
CASSPGTQNSNQPQHF
TGTGCCAGCAGCCCCGGGACTCAGAATAGCAATCAGCCCCAGCATTTT
>-|-|TRBJ1-5|TRBV18
CASSLTADSNQPQHF
TGTGCCAGCTCACTGACAGCTGATAGCAATCAGCCCCAGCATTTT
>-|TRBD1|TRBJ1-4|TRBV9
CASSVGGTAEKLFF
TGTGCCAGCAGCGTAGGTGGGACAGCCGAAAAACTGTTTTTT
>-|-|TRBJ2-1|TRBV6-4
CASSEEAGAYNEQFF
TGTGCCAGCAGTGAGGAGGCAGGGGCCTACAATGAGCAGTTCTTC
>-|TRBD1|TRBJ2-5|TRBV19
CASSRDLQGETQYF
TGTGCCAGTAGTAGGGACCTACAGGGGGAGACCCAGTACTTC
>-|-|TRBJ2-3|TRBV24-1
CATGRGTGTDTQYF
TGTGCCACCGGGCGGGGAACTGGCACAGATACGCAGTATTTT
>-|-|TRBJ1-2|TRBV28
CASSLRGGWLNGYTF
TGTGCCAGCAGTCTCCGTGGGGGGTGGCTTAATGGCTACACCTTC
>-|TRBD2|TRBJ2-3|TRBV9
CASSGSGRGLSQYF
TGTGCCAGCAGCGGTAGCGGGAGAGGGTTATCGCAGTATTTT
>once|-|TRBJ1-2|TRBV19
CASSMRQNYGYTF
TGTGCCAGTAGTATGAGGCAGAACTATGGCTACACCTTC
>few|TRBD1|TRBJ1-2|TRBV5-4
CASSLIGTGDGYTF
TGTGCCAGCAGCCTGATCGGGACAGGGGATGGCTACACCTTC
>few|TRBD2|TRBJ2-1|TRBV30
CAWSVREGRQFF
TGTGCCTGGAGTGTGAGGGAGGGCCGTCAGTTCTTC
>once|-|TRBJ1-1|TRBV7-2
CASRWQGTTEAFF
TGTGCCAGCAGGTGGCAGGGAACTACTGAAGCTTTCTTT
>-|TRBD2|TRBJ2-1|TRBV25-1
CASSRSGGTRHNEQFF
TGTGCCAGCAGTAGAAGTGGCGGGACTAGGCACAATGAGCAGTTCTTC
>-|-|TRBJ2-1|TRBV4-2
CASSQERTFYSSYNEQFF
TGTGCCAGCAGCCAAGAAAGGACTTTCTATAGCTCCTACAATGAGCAGTTCTTC